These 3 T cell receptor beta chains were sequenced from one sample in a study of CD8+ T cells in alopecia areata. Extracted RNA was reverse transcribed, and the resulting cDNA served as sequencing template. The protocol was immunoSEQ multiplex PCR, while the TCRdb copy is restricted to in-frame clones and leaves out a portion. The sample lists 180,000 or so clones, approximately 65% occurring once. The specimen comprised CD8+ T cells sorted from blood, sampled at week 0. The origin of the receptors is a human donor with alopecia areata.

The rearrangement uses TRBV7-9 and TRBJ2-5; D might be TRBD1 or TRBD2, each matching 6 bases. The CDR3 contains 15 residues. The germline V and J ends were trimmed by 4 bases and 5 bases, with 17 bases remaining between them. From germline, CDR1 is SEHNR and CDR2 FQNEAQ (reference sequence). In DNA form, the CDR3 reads TGTGCCAGCAGCTGGAGGGACAAGCGGCGGGAGACCCAGTACTTC. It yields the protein CASSWRDKRRETQYF. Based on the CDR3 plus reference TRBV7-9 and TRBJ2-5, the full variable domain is DTGVSQNPRHKITKRGQNVTFRCDPISEHNRLYWYRQTLGQGPEFLTYFQNEAQLEKSRLLSDRFSAERPKGSFSTLEIQRTEQGDSAMYLCASSWRDKRRETQYFGPGTRLLVL.

The CDR3: CASRGWGSKITDTQYF. For the CDR3, the DNA is TGTGCCAGCAGGGGGTGGGGCAGCAAGATCACAGATACGCAGTATTTT. The chain joins TRBV2 to TRBJ2-3; possibly TRBD1 for D (5 bases). Trimming cost V 6 bases and J 2 bases, with 18 bases left between them. CDR3 length: 16 amino acids. Germline V lookup: CDR1 SNHLY, CDR2 FYNNEI.

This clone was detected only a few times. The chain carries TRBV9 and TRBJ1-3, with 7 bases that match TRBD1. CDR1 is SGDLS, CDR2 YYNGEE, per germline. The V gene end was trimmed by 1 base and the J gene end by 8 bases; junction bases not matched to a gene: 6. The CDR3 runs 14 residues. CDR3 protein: CASSVRAGGHTIYF. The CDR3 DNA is TGTGCCAGCAGCGTAAGGGCAGGGGGACACACCATATATTTT.